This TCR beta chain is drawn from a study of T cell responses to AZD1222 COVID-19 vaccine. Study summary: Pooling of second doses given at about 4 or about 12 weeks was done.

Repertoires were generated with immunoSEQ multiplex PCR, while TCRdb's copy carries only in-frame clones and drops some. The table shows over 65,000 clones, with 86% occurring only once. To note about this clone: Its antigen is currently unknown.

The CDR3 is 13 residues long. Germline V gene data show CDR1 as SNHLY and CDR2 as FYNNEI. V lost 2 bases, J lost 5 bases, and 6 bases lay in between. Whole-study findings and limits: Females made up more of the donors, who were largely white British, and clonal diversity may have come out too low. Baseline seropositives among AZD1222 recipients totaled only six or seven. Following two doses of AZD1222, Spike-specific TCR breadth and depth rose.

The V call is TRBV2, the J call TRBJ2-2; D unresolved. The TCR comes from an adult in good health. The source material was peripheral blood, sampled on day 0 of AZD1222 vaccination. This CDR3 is CASSERITGELFF. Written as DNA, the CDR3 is TGTGCCAGCAGTGAACGTATTACCGGGGAGCTGTTTTTT. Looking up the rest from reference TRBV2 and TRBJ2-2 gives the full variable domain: EPEVTQTPSHQVTQMGQEVILRCVPISNHLYFYWYRQILGQKVEFLVSFYNNEISEKSEIFDDQFSVERPDGSNFTLKIRSTKLEDSAMYFCASSERITGELFFGEGSRLTVL.